This T cell receptor (beta chain) was obtained from a study of CD8 T cells in Susac syndrome. The CDR3 is 14 residues long. J was trimmed by 3 bases and V by 2 bases; bases with no gene match: 4. Germline-derived CDR1 and CDR2 are KGHSH and LQKENI. RNA, at about 0.5 to 1 ug, was reverse transcribed with random hexamers. The immunoSEQ assay covered 54 Vbeta and 13 Jbeta segments for CDR3. In TCRdb, the immunoSEQ multiplex PCR reads were re-called with MiXCR into one record per CDR3 protein. The sample consists of about 130,000 distinct CDR3 sequences, approximately 95% of them appearing once. The source material was CD8+ T cells from PBMCs. The TCR originated in a human donor with Susac syndrome. This chain joins TRBV18 and TRBJ2-7, with 7 nucleotides matching TRBD1. In nucleotides, the CDR3 is TGTGCCAGCTCACCAGAGGGACAGAACTACGAGCAGTACTTC. This sequence encodes CASSPEGQNYEQYF.